The T cell receptor (beta chain) under discussion was sequenced for a study of T cell changes during pregnancy in multiple sclerosis. After removal of 3 bases from V and 6 bases from J, the junction contained 5 bases not matched to a gene. The CDR3 runs to 14 residues. Germline CDR1 reads GTSNPN; CDR2 reads SVGIG (reference sequence). Generated by immunoSEQ multiplex PCR, the TCRdb table keeps only in-frame clones and is missing some. The data show tens of thousands of clones, 90% to 95% seen once. The sample was CD8+ T cells from peripheral blood mononuclear cells, taken before pregnancy. The TCR was taken from a female donor with multiple sclerosis, enrolled in a pregnancy study. The chain carries TRBV30 and TRBJ1-1; 12 bases align to TRBD1. The CDR3, as DNA: TGTGCCTGGAGGCCGGGACAGGGGGCACCTGAAGCTTTCTTT. It codes for CAWRPGQGAPEAFF.